The T cell receptor beta chain under discussion was sequenced for a study of STAT5B mutations in CD4+ large granular lymphocyte leukemia. Whole-study findings and limits: Without putative leukemic clones, patient CD4-sorted repertoires remained more clonal than healthy CD4+ repertoires. TRBV06-family usage was enriched in top patient clones (8/27) versus controls (2/35).

Germline lookup yields CDR1 MNHNY and CDR2 SVGAGI (reference sequence). The length of the CDR3 is 16 residues. The V end was cut by 5 bases, the J end by 5 bases, with 22 bases between. Per the authors' pipeline: Lowest detectable productive clonotype frequency was 2.59 x 10-5. Clones were sequenced by immunoSEQ multiplex PCR, and TCRdb holds only the in-frame ones, with some missing. D and trimming were read from the DNA, whereas the V and J calls and clone size are those reported in that table. The sample contains about 33,000 clones, roughly 80% of which appear only once. Concerning this clone itself: Antigen unknown.

Controls came from buffy coats of healthy blood donors. The sequenced sample consisted of CD4+ T cells from blood buffy coats. The chain joins TRBV6-6 to TRBJ2-7; the D gene could be TRBD1 or TRBD2 (5 bases each). This clonotype was sampled from a human donor in good health. CDR3 loop: CASSPPDKGSRDEQYF. DNA of the CDR3: TGTGCCAGCAGTCCACCTGACAAGGGGAGCAGGGACGAGCAGTACTTC.